This T cell receptor beta chain was sequenced for a study of cytomegalovirus exposure and HLA in healthy donors. Study observations and caveats: In an earlier analysis, most TCR beta V segments were productive about 90% or about 30% of the time. Analyses of presence and absence presupposed an approximately uniform sequencing depth across donors.

PCR employed 60 Vbeta and 13 Jbeta primers. The data were produced by immunoSEQ multiplex PCR, yet TCRdb's version contains in-frame clones alone and is incomplete. This table has approximately 250,000 clones, around 78% appearing once. This clone showed up just a few times. Its antigen is as yet unknown. There are 15 residues in the CDR3. V lost 5 bases, J lost 0 bases, and 14 bases lay in between. The germline gives CDR1 GTSNPN, CDR2 SVGIG (reference sequence). Healthy bone marrow donors formed the donor group. The chain uses TRBV30 and TRBJ1-3, with unresolved D. The clonotype was recovered from a boy aged 5-17 years in good health and CMV-seronegative. Source material: PBMCs. DNA of the CDR3: TGTGCCTGGCGACGACTCTCTTACTCTGGAAACACCATATATTTT. Protein: CAWRRLSYSGNTIYF.